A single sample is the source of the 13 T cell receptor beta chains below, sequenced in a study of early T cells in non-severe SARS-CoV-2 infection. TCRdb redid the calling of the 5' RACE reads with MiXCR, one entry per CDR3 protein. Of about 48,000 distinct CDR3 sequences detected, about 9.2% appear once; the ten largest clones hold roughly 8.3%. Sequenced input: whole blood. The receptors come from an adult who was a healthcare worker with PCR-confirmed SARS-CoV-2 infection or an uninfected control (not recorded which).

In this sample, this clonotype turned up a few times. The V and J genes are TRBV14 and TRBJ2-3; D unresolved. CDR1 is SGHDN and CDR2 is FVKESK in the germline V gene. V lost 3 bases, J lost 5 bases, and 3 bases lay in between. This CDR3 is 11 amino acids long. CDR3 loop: CASSQKDTQYF. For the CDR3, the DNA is TGTGCCAGCAGCCAGAAAGATACGCAGTATTTT.

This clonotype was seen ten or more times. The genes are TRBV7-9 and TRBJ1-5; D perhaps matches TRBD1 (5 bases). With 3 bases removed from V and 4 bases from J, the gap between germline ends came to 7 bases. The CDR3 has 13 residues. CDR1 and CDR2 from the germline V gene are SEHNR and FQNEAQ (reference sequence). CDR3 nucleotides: TGTGCCAGCAGCTTGGACAAGAATCAGCCCCAGCATTTT. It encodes CASSLDKNQPQHF. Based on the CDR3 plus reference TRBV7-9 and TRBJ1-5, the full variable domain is DTGVSQNPRHKITKRGQNVTFRCDPISEHNRLYWYRQTLGQGPEFLTYFQNEAQLEKSRLLSDRFSAERPKGSFSTLEIQRTEQGDSAMYLCASSLDKNQPQHFGDGTRLSIL.

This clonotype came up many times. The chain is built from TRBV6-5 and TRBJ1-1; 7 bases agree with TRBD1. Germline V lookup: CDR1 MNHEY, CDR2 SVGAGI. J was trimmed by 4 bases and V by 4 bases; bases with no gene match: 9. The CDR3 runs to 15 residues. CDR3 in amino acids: CASSFRQGAGTEAFF. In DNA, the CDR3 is TGTGCCAGCAGTTTCCGACAGGGAGCGGGCACTGAAGCTTTCTTT.

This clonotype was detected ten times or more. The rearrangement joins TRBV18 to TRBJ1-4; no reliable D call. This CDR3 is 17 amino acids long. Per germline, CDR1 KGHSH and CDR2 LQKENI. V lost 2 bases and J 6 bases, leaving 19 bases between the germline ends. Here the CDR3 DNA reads TGTGCCAGCTCACCATCAATCGGAGTCTCGGTGGATGAAAAACTGTTTTTT. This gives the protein CASSPSIGVSVDEKLFF. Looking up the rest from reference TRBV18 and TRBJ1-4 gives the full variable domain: NAGVMQNPRHLVRRRGQEARLRCSPMKGHSHVYWYRQLPEEGLKFMVYLQKENIIDESGMPKERFSAEFPKEGPSILRIQQVVRGDSAAYFCASSPSIGVSVDEKLFFGSGTQLSVL.

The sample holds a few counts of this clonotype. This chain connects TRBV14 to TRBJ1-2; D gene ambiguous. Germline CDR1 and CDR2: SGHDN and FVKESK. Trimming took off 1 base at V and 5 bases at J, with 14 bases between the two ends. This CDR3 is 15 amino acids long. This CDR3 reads CASSQVSPSGYGYTF. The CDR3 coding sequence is TGTGCCAGCAGCCAAGTATCCCCTTCCGGGTATGGCTACACCTTC.

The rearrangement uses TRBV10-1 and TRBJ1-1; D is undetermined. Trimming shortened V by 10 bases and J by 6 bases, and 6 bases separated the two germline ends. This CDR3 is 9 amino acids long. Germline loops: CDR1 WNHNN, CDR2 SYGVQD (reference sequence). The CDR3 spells CAMDPEAFF. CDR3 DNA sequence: TGCGCCATGGACCCTGAAGCTTTCTTT.

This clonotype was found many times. The CDR3 region has the DNA TGTGCCAGCAGTTCCTCTAGTCACTACGAGCAGTACTTC. Encoded protein: CASSSSSHYEQYF. The rearrangement joins TRBV28 to TRBJ2-7; unclear D gene. CDR1 is MDHEN and CDR2 is SYDVKM in the germline V gene. The CDR3 is 13 residues long. The V end lost 4 bases, the J end lost 3 bases, and 10 bases lay between the germline ends.

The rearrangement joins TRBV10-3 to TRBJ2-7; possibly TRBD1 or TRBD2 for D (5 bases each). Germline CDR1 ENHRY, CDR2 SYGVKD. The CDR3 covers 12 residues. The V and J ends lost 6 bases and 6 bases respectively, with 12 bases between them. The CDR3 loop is CAISTGSGEQYF. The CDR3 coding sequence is TGTGCCATCAGCACAGGAAGCGGCGAGCAGTACTTC.

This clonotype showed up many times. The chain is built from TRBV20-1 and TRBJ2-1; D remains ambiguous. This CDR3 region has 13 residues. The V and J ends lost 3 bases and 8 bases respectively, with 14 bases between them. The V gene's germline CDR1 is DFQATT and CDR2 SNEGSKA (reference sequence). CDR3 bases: TGCAGTGCTAGGACTGGAAGGAGTCATGAGCAGTTCTTC. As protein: CSARTGRSHEQFF.

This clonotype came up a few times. The CDR3 sequence is CASSQVSERTDTQYF. The CDR3 DNA reads TGCGCCAGCAGCCAAGTGAGCGAACGCACAGATACGCAGTATTTT. V gene TRBV4-1 combines with J gene TRBJ2-3; D gene ambiguous. Between the trimmed V and J ends, which lost 1 base and 1 base, there was a span of 9 bases. CDR3 length: 15 amino acids. CDR1 and CDR2 from the germline V gene are MGHRA and YSYEKL.

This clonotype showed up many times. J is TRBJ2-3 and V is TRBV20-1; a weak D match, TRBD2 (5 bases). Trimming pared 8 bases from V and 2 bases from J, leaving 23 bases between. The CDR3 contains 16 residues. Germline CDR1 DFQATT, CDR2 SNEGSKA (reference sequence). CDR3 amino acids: CSPYAGRGYNTDTQYF. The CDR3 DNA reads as TGCAGTCCCTACGCGGGCCGCGGGTATAACACAGATACGCAGTATTTT.

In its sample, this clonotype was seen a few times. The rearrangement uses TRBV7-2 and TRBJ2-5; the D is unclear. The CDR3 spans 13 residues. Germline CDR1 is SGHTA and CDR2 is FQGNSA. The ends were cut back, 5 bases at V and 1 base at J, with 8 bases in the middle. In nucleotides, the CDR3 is TGTGCCAGCAGCCAATTAAGCCAAGAGACCCAGTACTTC. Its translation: CASSQLSQETQYF.

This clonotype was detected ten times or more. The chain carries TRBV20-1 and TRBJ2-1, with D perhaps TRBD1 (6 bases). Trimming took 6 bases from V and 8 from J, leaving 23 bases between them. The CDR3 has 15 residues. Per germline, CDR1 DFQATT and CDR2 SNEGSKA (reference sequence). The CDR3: CSALVGQGMGDEQFF. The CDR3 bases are TGCAGTGCCTTAGTAGGTCAGGGGATGGGGGATGAGCAGTTCTTC.